This T cell receptor (beta chain) stems from a study of blood T cell repertoires in COVID-19. Overall study context: The United States, Italy and Spain supplied acute and convalescent COVID-19 samples.

The CDR3 length is 14 residues. The germline V gene has CDR1 MRHNA and CDR2 SNTAGT. V lost 7 bases, J lost 6 bases, and 18 bases lay in between. TCRdb's table, derived via immunoSEQ multiplex PCR, lists solely in-frame clones and lacks some. Here the sample spans some 400,000 clones, approximately 90% being singletons. Sequenced sample: PBMCs or T cells enriched from blood (not recorded which). The TCR comes from a man aged 25 to 40 who had recovered from COVID-19. The V gene is TRBV6-4, the J gene TRBJ1-1; D is perhaps TRBD1 (5 bases). CDR3 nucleotide sequence: TGTGCCAGCAAAAAGGGGCAGACCGCCGCTGAAGCTTTCTTT. Translation gives CASKKGQTAAEAFF.